The 27 T cell receptor beta chains below were found in one sample sequenced in a study of vaccination and CD4 T cells after COVID-19 (dated by TCRdb to between 2021 and 2024). The library came from PCR. The reads were generated on an Illumina iSeq 100. DNA from cultured CD4+ T cells underwent TCR sequencing with the Oncomine TCR Beta short-read assay at the Johns Hopkins FTIC core. TCRdb reran the public reads through fastp at Q25 and MiXCR, keeping productive beta chains. Each record represents a unique CDR3 protein, reported with the most common genes and DNA among its rows. The sample includes over 10,000 distinct CDR3 sequences, with roughly two fifths observed a single time. Roughly 9.8% of the sample lies in the top ten. The sample's treatment or condition label, decoded: approximately nine-day PBMC culture with coronavirus spike peptide pools or control peptides (ViraFEST assay). For these receptors, no antigen is known.

The sample in question was CD4+ T cells from blood, cultured in vitro, obtained after SARS-CoV-2 vaccination. The receptor source for this set is a human donor who had recovered from COVID-19.

This clonotype was detected only a few times. The V call is TRBV20-1, the J call TRBJ2-5; D possibly corresponds to TRBD2 (6 bases). Trimming stripped 5 bases from V and 3 bases from J, with 10 bases between. The V gene's germline CDR1 is DFQATT and CDR2 SNEGSKA (reference sequence). The CDR3 length is 12 residues. CDR3 residues: CSAASDEETQYF. CDR3 DNA sequence: TGCAGTGCTGCTAGCGACGAAGAGACCCAGTACTTC.

The chain joins TRBV27 to TRBJ1-6; TRBD1 aligns across 7 bases. Germline V gives CDR1 MNHEY, CDR2 SMNVEV (reference sequence). The CDR3 is made up of 16 amino acids. V lost 3 bases and J lost 7; bases outside the gene matches: 9. The CDR3 sequence is CASSLGTAPRNSPLHF. The CDR3 nucleotides read TGTGCCAGCAGTTTGGGGACAGCTCCCCGAAATTCACCCCTCCACTTT.

As for this clonotype: An end of the junction does not agree with germline; a read error may underlie this. The CDR3 is CAWSVAGGDQPQHF. For the CDR3, the DNA is TGTGCCTGGAGTGTGGCCGGGGGCGATCAGCCTCAGCATTTT. The rearrangement uses TRBV30 and TRBJ1-5, with D possibly matching TRBD1 (6 bases). This CDR3 has 14 residues. Germline V gives CDR1 GTSNPN, CDR2 SVGIG (reference sequence).

The chain recombines TRBV6-2 or TRBV6-3 with TRBJ1-2, with 8 bases matching TRBD1. The J segment lost 4 bases and the V segment lost 4 bases, leaving 5 bases of the junction unmatched. This CDR3 is 14 amino acids long. The germline CDR1 and CDR2 sequences are MNHEY and SVGEGT. The CDR3 nucleotides are TGTGCCAGCAGTTTATCCGGGACAGGCTATGGCTACACCTTC. Amino acids: CASSLSGTGYGYTF.

This chain connects TRBV20-1 to TRBJ1-2; possible D gene TRBD1, 5 bases. Per germline, CDR1 DFQATT and CDR2 SNEGSKA (reference sequence). The CDR3 contains 14 residues. V dropped 6 bases and J dropped 4 bases, with 18 bases sitting between them. DNA of the CDR3: TGCAGTGCCCGACCCACCGGCAGGGTCTATGGCTACACCTTC. Residues: CSARPTGRVYGYTF.

The chain joins TRBV20-1 to TRBJ1-4, with TRBD1 matching over 9 bases. Per the germline V gene, CDR1 is DFQATT and CDR2 is SNEGSKA (reference sequence). Unmatched junction bases numbered 8, after V lost 1 base and J lost 8 bases. The CDR3 has 15 residues. CDR3 sequence (DNA): TGCAGTGCTAGAGCATTGGACAGGGGTGGGGAAAAACTGTTTTTT. Translation: CSARALDRGGEKLFF.

The V gene is TRBV21-1, the J gene TRBJ1-1. TRBV21-1 is reported as a pseudogene. The CDR3 has 15 amino acids. This CDR3 is CASSSQERANTEAFF. The DNA of the CDR3 is TGTGCCAGCAGCTCCCAGGAGAGGGCCAACACTGAAGCTTTCTTT.

The genes are TRBV6-1 and TRBJ2-5; no reliable D call. V shed 7 bases and J shed 4 bases, with 16 bases lying between them. The germline V gene has CDR1 MNHNS and CDR2 SASEGT. The CDR3 runs 14 residues. CDR3 nucleotide sequence: TGTGCCAGCACCACCGTCGGGTTGGGAGAGACCCAGTACTTC. This sequence encodes CASTTVGLGETQYF.

This clonotype showed up just a few times. The CDR3 reads CATSEPGTGKKETQYF. The CDR3 DNA follows: TGTGCCACCAGTGAACCCGGGACAGGGAAGAAAGAGACCCAGTACTTC. The chain joins TRBV24-1 to TRBJ2-5; TRBD1 aligns across 9 bases. Germline CDR1 KGHDR, CDR2 SFDVKD. V lost 4 bases, J lost 3 bases, and 8 bases stayed unmatched. CDR3 length: 16 residues.

This clonotype was observed a handful of times. The J gene is TRBJ1-5, the V gene TRBV19, with D perhaps TRBD1 (6 bases). Between the trimmed V and J ends, which lost 1 base and 5 bases, there was a span of 9 bases. Germline V lookup: CDR1 LNHDA, CDR2 SQIVND (reference sequence). The CDR3 is 14 residues long. This CDR3 is CASSIAGEDQPQHF. For the CDR3, the DNA is TGTGCCAGTAGTATAGCAGGGGAAGATCAGCCCCAGCATTTT. The complete variable domain, with remaining parts taken from reference TRBV19 and TRBJ1-5, reads DGGITQSPKYLFRKEGQNVTLSCEQNLNHDAMYWYRQDPGQGLRLIYYSQIVNDFQKGDIAEGYSVSREKKESFPLTVTSAQKNPTAFYLCASSIAGEDQPQHFGDGTRLSIL.

The sample holds a few counts of this clonotype. The chain joins TRBV21-1 to TRBJ2-5; the table's D call, TRBD1, was not checked against the DNA. TRBV21-1 is a listed pseudogene. The CDR3 loop spans 18 amino acids. The DNA of the CDR3 is TGTGCCAGCAGCAGAGTGGTTCTAGGACAGGGGTTCGGGGAGACCCAGTACTTC. Translation: CASSRVVLGQGFGETQYF.

This clonotype has just a few counts. The chain joins TRBV6-5 to TRBJ2-3, with TRBD2 identical over 8 bases. V was clipped by 2 bases and J by 2 bases; unmatched bases: 3. The CDR3 sequence is 15 residues long. From germline, CDR1 is MNHEY and CDR2 SVGAGI. CDR3 sequence (DNA): TGTGCCAGCAGTTACCGACTAGCGAACACAGATACGCAGTATTTT. This sequence encodes CASSYRLANTDTQYF.

This clonotype was found once. Germline and junction disagree at one end, which may indicate a read error. V gene TRBV7-2 combines with J gene TRBJ2-7, with TRBD2 matching over 8 bases. The CDR3 contains 16 residues. Looked up from germline, CDR1 is SGHTA and CDR2 is FQGNSA. The CDR3: CASGLNSGGWANEQYF. In DNA form, the CDR3 reads TGTGCCAGCGGCTTAAACTCGGGAGGGTGGGCGAACGAGCAGTACTTC.

The chain uses TRBV6-5 and TRBJ2-5, with unresolved D. The V gene's germline CDR1 is MNHEY and CDR2 SVGAGI. The CDR3 spans 11 residues. V was pared by 2 bases and J by 2 bases, with 0 bases between. The DNA of the CDR3 is TGTGCCAGCAGTTACCAAGAGACCCAGTACTTC. Amino acids: CASSYQETQYF.

There are a few counts of this clonotype. The CDR3 here is CSAPRLSAQETQYF. In DNA form, the CDR3 reads TGCAGTGCACCACGGTTGAGCGCACAAGAGACCCAGTACTTC. The rearrangement uses TRBV20-1 and TRBJ2-5; no definite D call. Germline V gene sequence: CDR1 DFQATT, CDR2 SNEGSKA (reference sequence). The CDR3 has 14 amino acids. Trimming left V 6 bases short and J 2 bases short, with 16 bases between.

The chain combines TRBV14 with TRBJ1-6; possibly TRBD1 for D (5 bases). Germline CDR1 and CDR2: SGHDN and FVKESK. Trimming stripped 1 base from V and 9 bases from J, with 13 bases between. This CDR3 has 15 amino acids. CDR3 sequence reads: CASSQAGGGGSPLHF. For the CDR3, the DNA is TGTGCCAGCAGCCAAGCAGGCGGGGGTGGTTCACCCCTCCACTTT.

The chain uses TRBV19 and TRBJ1-2; D is possibly TRBD1 (5 bases). V gave up 5 bases and J gave up 4 bases, with 17 bases separating them. The CDR3 has 15 residues. The germline gives CDR1 LNHDA, CDR2 SQIVND (reference sequence). CDR3 in amino acids: CASSEVSGTLYGYTF. CDR3 DNA: TGTGCCAGTAGTGAGGTTTCCGGGACGCTCTATGGCTACACCTTC.

This clonotype was found a few times. CDR3 loop: CASSTHLGQGYGYTF. The CDR3 nucleotides read TGTGCCAGCAGCACCCACCTGGGTCAGGGCTATGGCTACACCTTC. This chain links TRBV21-1 with TRBJ1-2; whether TRBD1, the table's D call, matches the DNA was not checked. TRBV21-1 is a recognized pseudogene. The CDR3 totals 15 residues.

There are a few counts of this clonotype. V is TRBV28 and J is TRBJ1-6, with 7 bases lining up with TRBD1. The germline CDR1 and CDR2 sequences are MDHEN and SYDVKM. Trimming removed 3 bases from V and 5 bases from J; junction bases left unmatched: 4. The length of the CDR3 is 15 residues. DNA for the CDR3: TGTGCCAGCAGTTTGGCGACAGGGAATAATTCACCCCTCCACTTT. Encoded protein: CASSLATGNNSPLHF.

This clonotype was counted only a few times. This chain joins TRBV19 and TRBJ1-5; D is ambiguous. The CDR3 is 16 residues long. Looked up from germline, CDR1 is LNHDA and CDR2 is SQIVND (reference sequence). Trimming took off 2 bases at V and 6 bases at J, with 17 bases between the two ends. The CDR3 here is CASSIRGIAEGQPQHF. The CDR3 coding sequence is TGTGCCAGTAGTATACGAGGGATAGCAGAGGGTCAGCCCCAGCATTTT.

The gene calls are TRBV15 and TRBJ2-5; D remains ambiguous. V lost 0 bases and J lost 2, with 4 bases in between. Germline values: CDR1 LNHNV, CDR2 YYDKDF (reference sequence). The CDR3 runs to 13 residues. CDR3 bases: TGTGCCACCAGCAGAGAAATTCAAGAGACCCAGTACTTC. Its protein is CATSREIQETQYF.

This clonotype has just a few counts. The rearrangement uses TRBV27 and TRBJ2-7; tentative D call: TRBD1 (5 bases). V shed 1 base and J shed 6 bases, with 22 bases lying between them. Germline CDR1 is MNHEY and CDR2 is SMNVEV (reference sequence). The CDR3 has 17 amino acids. CDR3 protein: CASSLLLRAGLWGEQYF. The CDR3 DNA sequence: TGTGCCAGCAGTTTATTACTTAGGGCAGGGTTGTGGGGCGAGCAGTACTTC.

The chain carries TRBV19 and TRBJ2-2; D tentatively fits TRBD1 or TRBD2 (6 bases each). Germline V gene sequence: CDR1 LNHDA, CDR2 SQIVND (reference sequence). V was shortened by 2 bases and J by 2 bases, with 9 bases between the two germline ends. This CDR3 has 15 amino acids. CDR3 loop: CASSISGGNTGELFF. CDR3 nucleotide sequence: TGTGCCAGTAGTATATCCGGGGGCAACACCGGGGAGCTGTTTTTT.

V and J are TRBV7-3 and TRBJ2-3; perhaps TRBD2 as D (6 bases). The CDR3 consists of 15 residues. The V end lost 2 bases, the J end lost 4 bases, and 13 bases lay between the germline ends. Per germline, CDR1 SGHTA and CDR2 FQGTGA. CDR3 region: CASSLFGGKADTQYF. DNA for the CDR3: TGTGCCAGCAGCTTATTTGGGGGGAAGGCAGATACGCAGTATTTT. The full variable domain, in which reference TRBV7-3 and TRBJ2-3 provide the parts outside the CDR3, is GAGVSQTPSNKVTEKGKYVELRCDPISGHTALYWYRQSLGQGPEFLIYFQGTGAADDSGLPNDRFFAVRPEGSVSTLKIQRTERGDSAVYLCASSLFGGKADTQYFGPGTRLTVL.

In its sample, this clonotype was seen a few times. The chain joins TRBV6-2 or TRBV6-3 to TRBJ1-1; 8 bases match TRBD1. V lost 5 bases and J lost 1; bases outside the gene matches: 6. Germline-derived CDR1 and CDR2 are MNHEY and SVGEGT. There are 15 residues in the CDR3. The CDR3 is CASSDWDRRNTEAFF. CDR3 sequence (DNA): TGTGCCAGCAGTGACTGGGACAGGAGGAACACTGAAGCTTTCTTT.

This clonotype was seen a handful of times. This chain joins TRBV11-3 and TRBJ2-3; no firm D call. The CDR3 length is 12 residues. V gave up 4 bases and J gave up 2 bases, with 4 bases separating them. The germline V gene encodes CDR1 SGHNT and CDR2 YENEEA. The CDR3 reads CASSYHTDTQYF. In nucleotides, the CDR3 is TGTGCCAGCAGCTACCACACAGATACGCAGTATTTT. The full variable domain, in which reference TRBV11-3 and TRBJ2-3 provide the parts outside the CDR3, is EAGVVQSPRYKIIEKKQPVAFWCNPISGHNTLYWYLQNLGQGPELLIRYENEEAVDDSQLPKDRFSAERLKGVDSTLKIQPAELGDSAVYLCASSYHTDTQYFGPGTRLTVL.

The chain has TRBV29-1 and TRBJ2-7; 10 bases align to TRBD1. Germline loops: CDR1 SQVTM, CDR2 ANQGSEA. The CDR3 has 13 residues. J lost 1 base, V lost 7 bases, and 4 bases had no gene match. Here the CDR3 reads CSAGQGGSYEQYF. The CDR3 nucleotides are TGCAGCGCCGGACAGGGGGGGTCCTACGAGCAGTACTTC.